This TCR beta chain comes out of a study of tumor-infiltrating lymphocytes in primary liver carcinoma. Priming with a constant-region primer yielded TCR beta cDNA from 500 ng total RNA. Amplification in three nested multiplex PCR rounds with slightly modified ARM-PCR gave rise to TCR beta libraries. One entry per CDR3 protein, called by TCRdb with MiXCR from the multiplex PCR reads. The sample carries about 120,000 distinct CDR3 sequences, under 70% recorded once. Note on this clonotype: The antigen is undetermined.

Co-extracted RNA and DNA came from approximately 20-30 mg of unsorted bulk tissue. Whole-study results and caveats: When set against blood, tumors had a significantly higher top-250-clone fraction (p = 0.039). Pairs comparing tumor with adjacent tissue or blood overlapped less than pairs drawn from tumor regions.

The sample was tumor-adjacent normal liver tissue. The source of this sequence is an older woman with primary liver carcinoma and hepatitis B virus infection.

The CDR3 spells CASSEGTISTDTQYF. The CDR3 DNA follows: TGTGCCAGCAGTGAAGGGACAATCAGCACAGATACGCAGTATTTT. This chain connects TRBV6-1 to TRBJ2-3; a weak D match, TRBD1 (5 bases). Germline lookup yields CDR1 MNHNS and CDR2 SASEGT. V was shortened by 1 base and J by 0 bases, with 8 bases between the two germline ends. This CDR3 contains 15 residues.